The 2 T cell receptor beta chains presented below share a single source sample, sequenced in a study of CD8 T cells in ankylosing spondylitis. A single record per CDR3 protein comes from TCRdb applying MiXCR to the 5' RACE reads. The sample records about 180,000 distinct CDR3 sequences, 9.8% being singletons. The sample taken for sequencing was blood, either unsorted or a sorted T cell fraction (not recorded which). All receptors come from a female donor with ankylosing spondylitis or in good health (not recorded which).

A few counts support this clonotype. The rearrangement links TRBV7-3 to TRBJ2-3; TRBD1 agrees at 8 bases. Germline-derived CDR1 and CDR2 are SGHTA and FQGTGA. This CDR3 spans 18 amino acids. Trimming removed 0 bases from V and 3 bases from J; junction bases left unmatched: 11. The CDR3 loop reads CASSLTPGQVSETDTQYF. CDR3 nucleotides: TGTGCCAGCAGCTTAACCCCGGGACAGGTCTCGGAAACAGATACGCAGTATTTT.

The table lists this clonotype with a few counts. The V gene is TRBV5-1, the J gene TRBJ2-1, with 13 bases aligning to TRBD2. Germline CDR1 SGHRS, CDR2 YFSETQ. This CDR3 comprises 18 residues. The J segment lost 5 bases and the V segment lost 4 bases, leaving 12 bases of the junction unmatched. The CDR3, as DNA: TGCGCCAGCAGCATCGGACTAGCGGGGGTCTTGGGGGACAATGAGCAGTTCTTC. Translation: CASSIGLAGVLGDNEQFF.